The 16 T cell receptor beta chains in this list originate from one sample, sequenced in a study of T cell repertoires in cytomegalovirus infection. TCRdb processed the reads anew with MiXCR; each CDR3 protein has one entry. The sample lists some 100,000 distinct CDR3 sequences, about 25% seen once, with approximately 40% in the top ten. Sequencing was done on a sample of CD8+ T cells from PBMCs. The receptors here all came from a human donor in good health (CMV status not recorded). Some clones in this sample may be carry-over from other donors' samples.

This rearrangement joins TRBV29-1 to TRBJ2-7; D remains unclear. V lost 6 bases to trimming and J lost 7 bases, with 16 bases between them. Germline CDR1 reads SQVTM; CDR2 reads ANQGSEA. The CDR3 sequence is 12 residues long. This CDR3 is CSVTSLNGEQYF. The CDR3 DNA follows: TGCAGCGTGACCTCCCTGAATGGGGAGCAGTACTTC.

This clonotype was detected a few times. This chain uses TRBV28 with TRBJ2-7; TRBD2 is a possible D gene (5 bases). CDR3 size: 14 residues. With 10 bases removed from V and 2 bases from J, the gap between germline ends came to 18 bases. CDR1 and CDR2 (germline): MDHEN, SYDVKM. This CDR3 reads CANPIQQRAYEQYF. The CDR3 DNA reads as TGTGCCAACCCCATCCAACAGAGGGCCTACGAGCAGTACTTC.

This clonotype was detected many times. The CDR3 is CATSRDLSGANVLTF. In nucleotides, the CDR3 is TGTGCCACCAGCAGAGATTTGTCTGGGGCCAACGTCCTGACTTTC. This chain joins TRBV15 and TRBJ2-6; no clear D gene. This CDR3 has 15 residues. The germline V gene encodes CDR1 LNHNV and CDR2 YYDKDF (reference sequence). V shed 0 bases and J shed 1 base, with 4 bases lying between them.

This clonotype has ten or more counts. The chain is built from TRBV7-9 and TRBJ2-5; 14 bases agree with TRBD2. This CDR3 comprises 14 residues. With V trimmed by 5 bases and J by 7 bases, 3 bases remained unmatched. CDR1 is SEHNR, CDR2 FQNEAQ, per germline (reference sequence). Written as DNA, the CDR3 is TGTGCCAGCAGCCCCGGGACTAGCGGGAGGACCCAGTACTTC. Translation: CASSPGTSGRTQYF.

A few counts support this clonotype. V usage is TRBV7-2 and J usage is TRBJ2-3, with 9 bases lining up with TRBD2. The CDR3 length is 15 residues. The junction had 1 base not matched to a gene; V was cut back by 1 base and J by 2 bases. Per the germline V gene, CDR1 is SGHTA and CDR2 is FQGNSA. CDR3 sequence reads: CASSLGGRATDTQYF. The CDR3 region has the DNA TGTGCCAGCAGCTTAGGCGGGAGGGCCACAGATACGCAGTATTTT.

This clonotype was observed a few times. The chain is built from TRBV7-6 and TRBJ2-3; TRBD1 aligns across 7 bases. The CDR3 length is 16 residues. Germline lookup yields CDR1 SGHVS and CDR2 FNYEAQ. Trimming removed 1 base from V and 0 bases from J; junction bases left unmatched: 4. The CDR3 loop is CASSLGGQISTDTQYF. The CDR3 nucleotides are TGTGCCAGCAGCTTAGGGGGACAGATTAGCACAGATACGCAGTATTTT.

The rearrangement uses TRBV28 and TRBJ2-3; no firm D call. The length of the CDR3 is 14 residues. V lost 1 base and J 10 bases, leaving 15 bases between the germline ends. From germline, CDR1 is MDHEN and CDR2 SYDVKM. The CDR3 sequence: CASSLSPPRLPQYF. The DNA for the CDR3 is TGTGCCAGCAGTTTATCACCCCCCCGATTGCCGCAGTATTTT.

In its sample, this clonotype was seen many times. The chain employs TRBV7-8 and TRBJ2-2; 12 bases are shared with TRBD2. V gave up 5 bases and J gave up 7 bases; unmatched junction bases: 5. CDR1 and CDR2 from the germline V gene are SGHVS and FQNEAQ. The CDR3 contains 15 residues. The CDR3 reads CASSPRLAGVGELFF. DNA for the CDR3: TGTGCCAGCAGCCCAAGACTAGCGGGAGTCGGGGAGCTGTTTTTT.

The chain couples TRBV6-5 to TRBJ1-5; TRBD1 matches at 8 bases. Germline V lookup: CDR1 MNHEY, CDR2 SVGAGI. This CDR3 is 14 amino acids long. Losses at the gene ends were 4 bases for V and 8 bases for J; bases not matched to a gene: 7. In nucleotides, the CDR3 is TGTGCCAGCAGTTTGGCAGGGGGCTTTGAGCCCCAGCATTTT. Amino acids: CASSLAGGFEPQHF.

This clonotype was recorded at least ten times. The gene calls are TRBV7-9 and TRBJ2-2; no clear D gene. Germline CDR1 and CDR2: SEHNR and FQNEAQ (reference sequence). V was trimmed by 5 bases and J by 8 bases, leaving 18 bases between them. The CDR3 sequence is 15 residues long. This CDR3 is CASSAETSGVGELFF. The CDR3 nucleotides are TGTGCCAGCAGCGCAGAGACTTCCGGCGTGGGGGAGCTGTTTTTT.

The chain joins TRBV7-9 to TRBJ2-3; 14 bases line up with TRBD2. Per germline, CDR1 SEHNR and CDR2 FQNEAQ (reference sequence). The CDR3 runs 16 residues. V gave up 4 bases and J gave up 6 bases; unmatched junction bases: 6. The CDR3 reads CASSYPGLAGADTQYF. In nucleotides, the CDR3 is TGTGCCAGCAGCTACCCGGGACTAGCGGGGGCGGATACGCAGTATTTT.

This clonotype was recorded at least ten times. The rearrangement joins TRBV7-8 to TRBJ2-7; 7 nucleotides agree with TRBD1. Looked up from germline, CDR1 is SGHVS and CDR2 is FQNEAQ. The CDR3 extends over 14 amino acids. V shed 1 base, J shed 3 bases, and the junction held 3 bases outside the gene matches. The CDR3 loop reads CASSLDRGDYEQYF. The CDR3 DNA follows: TGTGCCAGCAGCTTAGACAGGGGCGACTACGAGCAGTACTTC. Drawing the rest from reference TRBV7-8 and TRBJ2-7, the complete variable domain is GAGVSQSPRYKVAKRGQDVALRCDPISGHVSLFWYQQALGQGPEFLTYFQNEAQLDKSGLPSDRFFAERPEGSVSTLKIQRTQQEDSAVYLCASSLDRGDYEQYFGPGTRLTVT.

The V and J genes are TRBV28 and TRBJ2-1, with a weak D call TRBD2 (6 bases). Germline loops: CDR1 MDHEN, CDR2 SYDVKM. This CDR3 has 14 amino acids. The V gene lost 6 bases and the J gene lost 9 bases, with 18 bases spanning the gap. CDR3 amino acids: CASRPPPGLGEQFF. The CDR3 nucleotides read TGTGCCAGCAGACCGCCACCGGGACTGGGTGAGCAGTTCTTC. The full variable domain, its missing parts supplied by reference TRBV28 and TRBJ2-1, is DVKVTQSSRYLVKRTGEKVFLECVQDMDHENMFWYRQDPGLGLRLIYFSYDVKMKEKGDIPEGYSVSREKKERFSLILESASTNQTSMYLCASRPPPGLGEQFFGPGTRLTVL.

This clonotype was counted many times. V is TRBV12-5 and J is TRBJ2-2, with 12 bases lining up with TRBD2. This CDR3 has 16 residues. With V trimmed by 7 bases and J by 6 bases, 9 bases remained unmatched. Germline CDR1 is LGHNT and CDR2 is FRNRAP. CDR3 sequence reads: CASASSSGGAPGELFF. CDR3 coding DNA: TGTGCTAGTGCCTCTTCTAGCGGGGGGGCTCCCGGGGAGCTGTTTTTT.

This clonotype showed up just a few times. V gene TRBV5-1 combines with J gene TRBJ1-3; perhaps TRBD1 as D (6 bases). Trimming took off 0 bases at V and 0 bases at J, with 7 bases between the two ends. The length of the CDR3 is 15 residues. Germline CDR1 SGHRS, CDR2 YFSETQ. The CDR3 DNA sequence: TGCGCCAGCAGCTTGGGGGACATCTCTGGAAACACCATATATTTT. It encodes CASSLGDISGNTIYF.

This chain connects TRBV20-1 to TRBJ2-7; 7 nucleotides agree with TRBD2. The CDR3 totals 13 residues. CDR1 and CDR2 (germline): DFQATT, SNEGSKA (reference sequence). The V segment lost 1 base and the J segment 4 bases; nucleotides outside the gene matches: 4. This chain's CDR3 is CSARGNSGYEQYF. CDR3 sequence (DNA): TGCAGTGCTAGAGGGAATAGCGGGTACGAGCAGTACTTC.